This T cell receptor beta chain derives from a study of CD8 T cells in Susac syndrome. Study at large: Patients with Susac syndrome were therapy-naive, treated with corticosteroids, or treated with intravenous immunoglobulin alone when blood was collected.

Trimming at V came to 0 bases and at J to 6 bases, leaving 1 base not matched to a gene. The germline V gene encodes CDR1 DFQATT and CDR2 SNEGSKA (reference sequence). This CDR3 has 14 residues. Roughly 0.5 to 1 ug RNA was reverse transcribed with random hexamers. Multiplex immunoSEQ PCR targeted 54 Vbeta and 13 Jbeta TCR beta segments. In TCRdb, the immunoSEQ multiplex PCR reads were re-called with MiXCR into one record per CDR3 protein. Among under 200,000 distinct CDR3 sequences listed, more than 85% were seen once. The sample comprised CD4+ T cells from PBMCs. The TCR was taken from a human donor with Susac syndrome. The rearrangement links TRBV20-1 to TRBJ2-2; 10 nucleotides line up with TRBD2. The CDR3 sequence: CSAREAGGPGELFF. In DNA, the CDR3 is TGCAGTGCTAGAGAAGCGGGAGGGCCCGGGGAGCTGTTTTTT.